A single sample gave rise to the 31 T cell receptor beta chains below, sequenced in a study of blood T cells in healthy people across ages (dated by TCRdb to between 2015 and 2017). Library preparation employed 5' RACE. The run used an Illumina HiSeq 2500. A second PCR of about 7 to 12 cycles was run with a J-beta primer mix and a sample-barcoded 5' primer. Through fastp at Q25 and MiXCR, TCRdb rebuilt clones from the public reads, retaining in-frame beta chains. CDR3 protein sequences are deduplicated, and each keeps its most common genes and DNA. The sample table lists about 1.8 million distinct CDR3 sequences, roughly 50% of them with a count of one. The leading ten clones occupy 2% to 2.5% of the sample. The sample consisted of blood. These receptors were taken from a woman aged 40 to 50 in good health.

The rearrangement links TRBV7-2 to TRBJ2-3, with TRBD1 matching over 7 bases. Germline loops: CDR1 SGHTA, CDR2 FQGNSA. The V and J ends lost 5 bases and 2 bases, in that order; junction bases with no gene match: 7. The CDR3 contains 15 residues. CDR3 coding DNA: TGTGCCAGCAGCCAATGGACAGGTTACACAGATACGCAGTATTTT. It encodes CASSQWTGYTDTQYF.

This sequence joins TRBV7-4 and TRBJ2-4; tentative D call: TRBD2 (5 bases). The CDR3 totals 20 residues. Trimming removed 3 bases from V and 0 bases from J, with 24 bases in between. The germline CDR1 and CDR2 sequences are SGHVT and SQSDAQ. CDR3 in amino acids: CASSFRARSRGPVAKNIQYF. Written as DNA, the CDR3 is TGTGCCAGCAGCTTTCGGGCCCGATCCCGGGGTCCCGTAGCCAAAAACATTCAGTACTTC.

The J gene is TRBJ2-1, the V gene TRBV29-1; perhaps TRBD1 as D (6 bases). V lost 6 bases and J 6 bases, leaving 15 bases between the germline ends. The CDR3 consists of 13 residues. Germline V gene lookup returns CDR1 SQVTM and CDR2 ANQGSEA. The CDR3 DNA is TGCAGCGTGGGACACCCCACTGCCAATGAGCAGTTCTTC. Its protein product is CSVGHPTANEQFF.

The rearrangement links TRBV3-1 to TRBJ1-2; possibly TRBD1 for D (5 bases). Germline CDR1 LGHDT, CDR2 YNNKEL (reference sequence). There are 15 residues in the CDR3. V was pared by 0 bases and J by 2 bases, with 10 bases between. The CDR3 nucleotides are TGTGCCAGCAGCCAAGATGGGGGTCGGAACTATGGCTACACCTTC. Its protein is CASSQDGGRNYGYTF.

The gene calls are TRBV20-1 and TRBJ2-1; 8 bases map to TRBD1. The CDR3 contains 14 residues. Germline V lookup: CDR1 DFQATT, CDR2 SNEGSKA (reference sequence). Trimming removed 6 bases from V and 9 bases from J; junction bases left unmatched: 13. The CDR3 is CSAPGQGPTIEQFF. CDR3 bases: TGCAGTGCCCCTGGACAGGGCCCTACGATTGAGCAGTTCTTC.

CDR3: CASSLVRGGLGEQYF. CDR3 DNA sequence: TGCGCCAGCAGCTTGGTGAGGGGGGGCCTTGGTGAGCAGTACTTC. The genes are TRBV5-1 and TRBJ2-5, with D perhaps matching TRBD2 (7 bases). Germline loops: CDR1 SGHRS, CDR2 YFSETQ. The CDR3 loop spans 15 amino acids. V was trimmed by 0 bases and J by 11 bases, leaving 20 bases between them.

The V call is TRBV7-8, the J call TRBJ2-3; D is undetermined. Trimming left V 2 bases short and J 4 bases short, with 13 bases between. Germline-derived CDR1 and CDR2 are SGHVS and FQNEAQ. The CDR3 contains 15 residues. CDR3 region: CASSLIPKRPDTQYF. In DNA, the CDR3 is TGTGCCAGCAGCTTAATCCCCAAGAGGCCAGATACGCAGTATTTT.

V and J are TRBV10-3 and TRBJ2-7; D perhaps matches TRBD2 (5 bases). Germline assignment: CDR1 ENHRY and CDR2 SYGVKD. The CDR3 extends over 13 amino acids. The V end lost 4 bases, the J end lost 0 bases, and 7 bases lay between the germline ends. The CDR3 sequence: CAISGTSSYEQYF. In DNA form, the CDR3 reads TGTGCCATCAGTGGAACTAGCTCCTACGAGCAGTACTTC.

The chain has TRBV29-1 and TRBJ1-2, with D unresolved. Germline loops: CDR1 SQVTM, CDR2 ANQGSEA. The V end lost 5 bases, the J end lost 3 bases, and 13 bases lay between the germline ends. CDR3 size: 13 residues. CDR3 amino acids: CSVPSTWDYGYTF. CDR3 nucleotides: TGCAGCGTTCCTTCGACCTGGGACTATGGCTACACCTTC.

This clonotype was counted once. The chain joins TRBV7-2 to TRBJ2-3; 11 nucleotides line up with TRBD2. Germline CDR1 and CDR2: SGHTA and FQGNSA. V was pared by 5 bases and J by 6 bases, with 4 bases of the junction left unmatched. The CDR3 runs 14 residues. Written as DNA, the CDR3 is TGTGCCAGCAGCGTACTAGCGGGGGCTGATACGCAGTATTTT. Protein sequence: CASSVLAGADTQYF.

V usage is TRBV25-1 and J usage is TRBJ2-7, with D perhaps matching TRBD1 (6 bases). This CDR3 contains 14 residues. V gave up 7 bases and J gave up 2 bases, with 15 bases separating them. Germline V gives CDR1 MGHDK, CDR2 SYGVNS. CDR3 bases: TGTGCCAGCAAGAACCAGGACAGTCCCTACGAGCAGTACTTC. This translates into CASKNQDSPYEQYF.

The chain carries TRBV5-1 and TRBJ1-1, with D perhaps TRBD1 (5 bases). There are 14 residues in the CDR3. In germline, CDR1 is SGHRS, CDR2 YFSETQ. Deletions cut 4 bases from V and 3 bases from J, with 13 bases between. CDR3 DNA: TGCGCCAGCAGCGCCCCCGGGGGGGACACTGAAGCTTTCTTT. Its translation is CASSAPGGDTEAFF.

The CDR3 reads CASSYSLAGLTDTQYF. CDR3 bases: TGTGCCAGCAGTTACTCTCTAGCGGGGCTCACAGATACGCAGTATTTT. The chain couples TRBV6-6 to TRBJ2-3; 9 bases are shared with TRBD2. This CDR3 contains 16 residues. CDR1 and CDR2 from the germline V gene are MNHNY and SVGAGI (reference sequence). V lost 0 bases, J lost 2 bases, and 3 bases stayed unmatched.

This clonotype appeared a few times. This rearrangement joins TRBV6-1 to TRBJ2-3; D remains ambiguous. Looked up from germline, CDR1 is MNHNS and CDR2 is SASEGT. The V end was cut by 11 bases, the J end by 0 bases, with 12 bases between. The CDR3 is 13 amino acids. This chain's CDR3 is CACCRSSTDTQYF. As DNA, the CDR3 is TGTGCCTGTTGCCGGAGTAGCACAGATACGCAGTATTTT.

The chain combines TRBV7-6 with TRBJ2-3; the D gene is possibly TRBD1 (5 bases). The CDR3 covers 17 residues. Trimming pared 7 bases from V and 5 bases from J, leaving 25 bases between. Looked up from germline, CDR1 is SGHVS and CDR2 is FNYEAQ. This CDR3 reads CASIQTVFIPQGDTQYF. CDR3 coding DNA: TGTGCCAGCATCCAGACAGTCTTTATCCCCCAAGGAGATACGCAGTATTTT.

This chain joins TRBV4-1 and TRBJ1-2; D is ambiguous. With 1 base removed from V and 8 bases from J, the gap between germline ends came to 11 bases. The CDR3 runs 13 residues. Germline V gives CDR1 MGHRA, CDR2 YSYEKL. This chain's CDR3 is CASSQVLGNGYTF. The CDR3 DNA follows: TGCGCCAGCAGCCAAGTCCTAGGCAACGGCTACACCTTC.

This clonotype was observed a handful of times. The rearrangement joins TRBV12-3 or TRBV12-4 to TRBJ2-1, with no clear D. The length of the CDR3 is 14 residues. Deletions cut 2 bases from V and 6 bases from J, with 11 bases between. The chain's CDR3 is CASSLTLVTNEQFF. The CDR3 coding sequence is TGTGCCAGCAGTTTAACCCTAGTAACCAATGAGCAGTTCTTC.

This clonotype was counted between two and nine times. V is TRBV7-2 and J is TRBJ2-5; D remains unclear. The V gene lost 1 base and the J gene lost 2 bases, with 5 bases spanning the gap. The CDR3 consists of 13 residues. CDR1 and CDR2 from the germline V gene are SGHTA and FQGNSA. The DNA for the CDR3 is TGTGCCAGCAGCTTAGACGAACAAGAGACCCAGTACTTC. Its translation: CASSLDEQETQYF.

This clonotype came up a few times. The rearrangement joins TRBV6-6 to TRBJ2-3, with D unresolved. The CDR3 is 12 residues long. In germline, CDR1 is MNHNY, CDR2 SVGAGI (reference sequence). Trimming pared 8 bases from V and 6 bases from J, leaving 12 bases between. CDR3 loop: CASEDGSDTQYF. The CDR3 DNA is TGTGCCAGCGAAGACGGTTCCGATACGCAGTATTTT.

The chain joins TRBV4-1 to TRBJ2-7; 7 bases are a match to TRBD1. The germline CDR1 and CDR2 sequences are MGHRA and YSYEKL. The CDR3 covers 17 residues. J gave up 2 bases and V 2 bases, and 12 bases lay outside the gene matches. In nucleotides, the CDR3 is TGCGCCAGCAGCCAACCAACCCGGGACAGCGTAGCCTACGAGCAGTACTTC. Protein product: CASSQPTRDSVAYEQYF.

J is TRBJ1-2 and V is TRBV7-2; a possible D gene is TRBD1 (6 bases). The V end lost 8 bases, the J end lost 4 bases, and 17 bases lay between the germline ends. Germline V lookup: CDR1 SGHTA, CDR2 FQGNSA. The CDR3 length is 14 residues. This chain's CDR3 is CASRPRGLPYGYTF. DNA for the CDR3: TGTGCCAGCCGCCCCCGGGGGCTCCCCTATGGCTACACCTTC.

The CDR3 nucleotides read TGTGCCAGTAACGGGGGAAGCAATCAGCCCCAGCATTTT. Encoded protein: CASNGGSNQPQHF. The chain carries TRBV19 and TRBJ1-5; maybe TRBD1 (5 bases). The CDR3 runs to 13 residues. V lost 7 bases to trimming and J lost 1 base, with 8 bases between them. Per germline, CDR1 LNHDA and CDR2 SQIVND (reference sequence).

This clonotype was picked up a small number of times. V usage is TRBV7-2 and J usage is TRBJ1-5; maybe TRBD1 (6 bases). With 4 bases removed from V and 3 bases from J, the gap between germline ends came to 16 bases. Germline loops: CDR1 SGHTA, CDR2 FQGNSA. CDR3 length: 16 amino acids. The CDR3 bases are TGTGCCAGCAGCTCGACTGAGGGGGGACCCAATCAGCCCCAGCATTTT. It specifies CASSSTEGGPNQPQHF.

The chain combines TRBV10-3 with TRBJ1-5; 10 positions match TRBD1. With V trimmed by 8 bases and J by 10 bases, 11 bases remained unmatched. The length of the CDR3 is 14 residues. Per the germline V gene, CDR1 is ENHRY and CDR2 is SYGVKD. CDR3: CAIGEDRDRGPQHF. CDR3 DNA: TGTGCCATCGGAGAAGATAGGGACAGGGGTCCCCAGCATTTT.

This clonotype was seen a few times. The rearrangement links TRBV20-1 to TRBJ2-7; the D gene could be TRBD1 or TRBD2 (5 bases each). V lost 5 bases and J 2 bases, leaving 13 bases between the germline ends. Per germline, CDR1 DFQATT and CDR2 SNEGSKA (reference sequence). CDR3 length: 13 amino acids. The CDR3 protein is CSARMPGPYEQYF. The DNA for the CDR3 is TGCAGTGCTCGTATGCCGGGGCCCTACGAGCAGTACTTC.

CDR3 amino acids: CASSLQGTLDNEQFF. In nucleotides, the CDR3 is TGTGCCAGCAGTTTGCAGGGGACTCTCGACAATGAGCAGTTCTTC. The chain recombines TRBV28 with TRBJ2-1; perhaps D is TRBD1 or TRBD2 (6 bases each). V was shortened by 3 bases and J by 5 bases, with 14 bases between the two germline ends. CDR3 length: 15 residues. The germline gives CDR1 MDHEN, CDR2 SYDVKM.

This clonotype was picked up a small number of times. This rearrangement joins TRBV5-1 to TRBJ1-2; D gene uncertain. There are 14 residues in the CDR3. The ends were cut back, 0 bases at V and 4 bases at J, with 10 bases in the middle. Germline V lookup: CDR1 SGHRS, CDR2 YFSETQ. CDR3 sequence: CASSLEGSAYGYTF. In DNA, the CDR3 is TGCGCCAGCAGCTTGGAAGGTTCCGCCTATGGCTACACCTTC.

The chain is built from TRBV5-1 and TRBJ2-6; no reliable D call. The CDR3 loop spans 13 amino acids. Looked up from germline, CDR1 is SGHRS and CDR2 is YFSETQ. V dropped 7 bases and J dropped 0 bases, with 5 bases sitting between them. CDR3 coding DNA: TGCGCCAGCCAATACTCTGGGGCCAACGTCCTGACTTTC. Residues: CASQYSGANVLTF.

The chain recombines TRBV2 with TRBJ2-7; D is ambiguous. Germline assignment: CDR1 SNHLY and CDR2 FYNNEI. CDR3 size: 13 residues. V lost 2 bases and J 3 bases, leaving 8 bases between the germline ends. The CDR3 DNA follows: TGTGCCAGCAGTGAACTTCGGAACTACGAGCAGTACTTC. This codes for CASSELRNYEQYF.

The chain has TRBV6-5 and TRBJ1-2; D may be TRBD1 (6 bases). Deletions cut 8 bases from V and 4 bases from J, with 23 bases between. The germline CDR1 and CDR2 sequences are MNHEY and SVGAGI. This CDR3 spans 16 amino acids. For the CDR3, the DNA is TGTGCCAGCTCAGACAGTTCCCTGGGGGCGGCCTATGGCTACACCTTC. It encodes CASSDSSLGAAYGYTF.

The sample holds a few counts of this clonotype. This rearrangement joins TRBV12-3 or TRBV12-4 to TRBJ2-5; D is unclear. CDR3 length: 13 amino acids. Trimming pared 4 bases from V and 2 bases from J, leaving 8 bases between. The CDR3, as DNA: TGTGCCAGCAGTTCGGCAGTACAAGAGACCCAGTACTTC. It translates to CASSSAVQETQYF.